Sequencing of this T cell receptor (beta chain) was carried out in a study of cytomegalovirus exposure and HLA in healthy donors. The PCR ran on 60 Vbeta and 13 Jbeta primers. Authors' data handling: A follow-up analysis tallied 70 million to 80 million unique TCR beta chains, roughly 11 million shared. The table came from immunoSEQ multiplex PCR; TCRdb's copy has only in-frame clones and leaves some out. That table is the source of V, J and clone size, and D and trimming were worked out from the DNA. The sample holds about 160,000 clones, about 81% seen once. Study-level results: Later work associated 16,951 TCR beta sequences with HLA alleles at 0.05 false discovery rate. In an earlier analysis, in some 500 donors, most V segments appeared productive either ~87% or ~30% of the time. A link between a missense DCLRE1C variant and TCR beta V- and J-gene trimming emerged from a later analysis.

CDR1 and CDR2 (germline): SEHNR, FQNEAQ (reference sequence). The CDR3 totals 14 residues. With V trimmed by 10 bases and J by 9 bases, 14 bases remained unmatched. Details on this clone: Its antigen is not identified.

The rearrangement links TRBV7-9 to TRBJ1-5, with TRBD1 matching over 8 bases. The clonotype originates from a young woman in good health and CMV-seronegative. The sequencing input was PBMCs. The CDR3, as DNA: TGTGCCACCGGGGGACAGGCGAGGGACGGGCCCCAGCATTTT. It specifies CATGGQARDGPQHF.